A selection of T cell receptor beta chains follows, all from one sample in a study of blood T cell repertoires in COVID-19. The assay was immunoSEQ multiplex PCR, and TCRdb's table has in-frame clones only and misses some. The table includes about 170,000 clones, 86% detected once. Source material: peripheral blood. These receptors originate from a woman older than 75 in a cohort sampled during active or convalescent COVID-19. The conserved cysteine and the conserved F or W are not part of the CDR3 here. Fields, in order: CDR3 length, V gene, J gene, CDR3 protein.

length: 11; V: TRBV2; J: TRBJ1-2; CDR3: ASSPGQGGGYT
length: 14; V: TRBV19; J: TRBJ2-6; CDR3: ASSSGLFSGANVLT
length: 11; V: TRBV7-8; J: TRBJ2-5; CDR3: ASSSSGGETQY
length: 12; V: TRBV9; J: TRBJ1-5; CDR3: ASSSGRGDQPQH
length: 12; V: TRBV6-5; J: TRBJ2-2; CDR3: ASSSRGNTGELF
length: 14; V: TRBV3-1/TRBV3-2; J: TRBJ2-3; CDR3: ASSQETSGRPDTQY
length: 14; V: TRBV4-3; J: TRBJ2-5; CDR3: ASSRRLAGYQETQY
length: 17; V: TRBV27; J: TRBJ2-1; CDR3: ASSLSPPASGSIYNEQF
length: 13; V: TRBV30; J: TRBJ1-4; CDR3: AWSRFWEWDEKLF
length: 14; V: TRBV7-2; J: TRBJ1-2; CDR3: ASSFPGTGKVGGYT
length: 13; V: TRBV28; J: TRBJ1-3; CDR3: ASGVGRVSGNTIY